This TCR beta chain was sequenced for a study of blood T cells in healthy people across ages. Whole-study context: About one barcoded TCR beta cDNA was captured per two T cells.

Overall study results and limits: Expanded clonotype changes were possibly confounded by unknown donor CMV status. Among long-lived donors, naive CD4+ cells were more numerous and diversity higher than in aged donors.

This CDR3 spans 13 amino acids. V was clipped by 8 bases and J by 0 bases, with 9 bases between them. Germline V gives CDR1 MDHEN, CDR2 SYDVKM. Caucasian individuals from Russia who were healthy and aged roughly 6 to 95 acted as donors. For the second PCR, which ran for about 7 to 11 cycles, a sample-barcoded 5' primer and a J-beta primer mix were used. TCRdb ran MiXCR on the 5' RACE reads and lists one entry per CDR3 protein. The data hold about 1.8 million distinct CDR3 sequences, with roughly 52% observed a single time. On this clonotype: Antigen specificity is unknown.

This receptor was identified in a woman in her 40s in good health. The rearrangement links TRBV28 to TRBJ2-3, with no clear D. Sequenced sample: blood. The CDR3 is CASRKPSTDTQYF. DNA for the CDR3: TGTGCCAGCCGCAAACCTAGCACAGATACGCAGTATTTT.